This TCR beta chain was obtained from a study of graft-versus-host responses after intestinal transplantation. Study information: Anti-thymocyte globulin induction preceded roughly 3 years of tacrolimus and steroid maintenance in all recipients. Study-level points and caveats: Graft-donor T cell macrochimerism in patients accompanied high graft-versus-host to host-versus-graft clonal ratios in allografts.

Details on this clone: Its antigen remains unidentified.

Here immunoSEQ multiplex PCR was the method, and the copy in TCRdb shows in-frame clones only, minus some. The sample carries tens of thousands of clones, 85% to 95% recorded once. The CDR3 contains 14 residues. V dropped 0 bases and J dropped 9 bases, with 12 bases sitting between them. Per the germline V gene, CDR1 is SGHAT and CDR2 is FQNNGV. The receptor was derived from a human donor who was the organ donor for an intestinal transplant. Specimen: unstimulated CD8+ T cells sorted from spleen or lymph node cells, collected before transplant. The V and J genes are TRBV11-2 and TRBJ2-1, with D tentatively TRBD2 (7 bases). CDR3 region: CASSLEGGPVEQFF. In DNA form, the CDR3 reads TGTGCCAGCAGCTTAGAGGGGGGGCCGGTTGAGCAGTTCTTC.